This T cell receptor (beta chain) was captured in a study of T cell responses to AZD1222 COVID-19 vaccine. Libraries were prepared by immunoSEQ multiplex PCR; TCRdb keeps only in-frame clonotypes and omits some of them. The repertoire consists of about 150,000 clones, with around nine tenths occurring once and the leading ten covering roughly 2.8%. Broader study findings: Most donors were white British and more were female, and clonal diversity was possibly underestimated. Spike-specific TCR depth and breadth grew after two AZD1222 doses. Regions 160-218 and 743-854 dominated among vaccine-associated CD4 TCRs spanning spike.

This CDR3 is 16 amino acids long. V lost 3 bases, J lost 1 base, and 13 bases lay in between. The germline CDR1 and CDR2 sequences are MNHEY and SMNVEV (reference sequence). Worth noting for this clone: The antigen is undetermined.

Here the sequenced sample was peripheral blood, taken on day 0 of MenACWY control vaccination. V usage is TRBV27 and J usage is TRBJ1-5; D is perhaps TRBD1 (5 bases). The receptor was derived from an adult in good health. CDR3 residues: CASSLTAHPSNQPQHF. The DNA for the CDR3 is TGTGCCAGCAGTTTGACAGCACACCCAAGCAATCAGCCCCAGCATTTT.